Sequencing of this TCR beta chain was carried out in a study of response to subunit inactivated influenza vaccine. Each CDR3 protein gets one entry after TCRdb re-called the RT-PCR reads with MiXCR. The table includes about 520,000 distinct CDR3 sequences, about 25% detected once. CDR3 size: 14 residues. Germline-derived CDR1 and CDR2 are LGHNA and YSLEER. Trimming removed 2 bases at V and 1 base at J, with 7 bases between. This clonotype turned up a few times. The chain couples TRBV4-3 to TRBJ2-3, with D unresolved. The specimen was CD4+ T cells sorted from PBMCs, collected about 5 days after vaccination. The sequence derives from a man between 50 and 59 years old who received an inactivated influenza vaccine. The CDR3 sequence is CASSQSLGTDTQYF. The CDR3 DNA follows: TGCGCCAGCAGCCAATCCTTAGGCACAGATACGCAGTATTTT.